This is a list of T cell receptor beta chains from one sample in a study of T cell repertoires in cytomegalovirus infection. TCRdb re-analysed the reads in MiXCR, keeping a single row per CDR3 protein. The sample comprises about 69,000 distinct CDR3 sequences, more than 25% of which are singletons, and about 60% rests with the top ten. What these receptors recognize is not known. Specimen: CD8+ T cells from cultured PBMCs, collected from culture after CMV antigen stimulation. The receptor set was obtained from a human donor in good health (CMV status not recorded). Some clones in this sample may be carry-over from other donors' samples. Each CDR3 is given with its conserved first and last residue. D genes are given only for firm matches. Some rows mark clone size as missing; the rest say once, few, many or name a class of expanded clone.

TRBV9	TRBJ2-3	TRBD2	NA	TGTGCCAGCAGCGTAGGGCAGCGGGGACGCACAGATACGCAGTATTTT	CASSVGQRGRTDTQYF
TRBV7-8	TRBJ1-3	TRBD1	many	TGTGCCAGCAGCTTATTAAGTGGACAGGGGGCGGTATCTGGAAACACCATATATTTT	CASSLLSGQGAVSGNTIYF
TRBV5-4	TRBJ1-1	TRBD1	NA	TGTGCCAGCAGCTTGGACACAGGGGGCGCCGTGAACACTGAAGCTTTCTTT	CASSLDTGGAVNTEAFF
TRBV19	TRBJ1-1	NA	NA	TGTGCCAGTAGTATACTGGGGCAGGTCGGAGAGAACACTGAAGCTTTCTTT	CASSILGQVGENTEAFF
TRBV7-2	TRBJ2-7	NA	many	TGTGCCAGCAGCTTACACGGGGGTTCCTACGAGCAGTACTTC	CASSLHGGSYEQYF
TRBV7-2	TRBJ2-3	TRBD2	many	TGTGCCAGCAGCACAACTAGCGGGCGGGGATGGAGAGATACGCAGTATTTT	CASSTTSGRGWRDTQYF
TRBV7-4	TRBJ2-7	TRBD2	NA	TGTGCCAGCAGCGGTAGCGGGGGAATCAACGAGCAGTACTTC	CASSGSGGINEQYF
TRBV19	TRBJ2-7	NA	NA	TGTGCCAGTAGTATAGTGGAGGGAGGCGAGCAGTACTTC	CASSIVEGGEQYF
TRBV25-1	TRBJ1-2	NA	NA	TGTGCCAGCAGTGAATATTGGGAAGGCTACACCTTC	CASSEYWEGYTF
TRBV7-2	TRBJ1-3	NA	NA	TGTGCCAGCAGCTTAGGATTCTCGAGCTCTGGAAACACCATATATTTT	CASSLGFSSSGNTIYF